This T cell receptor beta chain stems from a study of cytomegalovirus exposure and HLA in healthy donors. The PCR made use of 60 Vbeta and 13 Jbeta primers. Generated by immunoSEQ multiplex PCR, the TCRdb table keeps only in-frame clones and is missing some. The table includes roughly 92,000 clones, approximately 7.1% detected once. The CDR3 contains 17 residues. J was trimmed by 4 bases and V by 2 bases; bases with no gene match: 12. Germline CDR1 KGHSH, CDR2 LQKENI. This clone was seen more than once but under ten times. The genes are TRBV18 and TRBJ2-3, with 7 positions matching TRBD1. Sequencing was done on a sample of PBMCs. The sequence came from a man between 50 and 59 years old in good health and CMV-seronegative. CDR3 nucleotide sequence: TGTGCCAGCTCACCAGTTCATGAGGGGGCGAAGTCAGATACGCAGTATTTT. Translation: CASSPVHEGAKSDTQYF.